In its sample, the clone carrying this T cell receptor beta chain was seen many times. Its matching antigen is unknown. The data originate from a study of T-cell reconstitution after alpha-beta-depleted transplantation in children. Findings and caveats of the study: Newly generated T cells supplied most T-cell counts and diversity one year post-transplant. About two months after transplant, alpha-beta T cells reportedly came from several hundred expanded graft clones.

Trimming took 4 bases from V and 0 from J, leaving 14 bases between them. The CDR3 extends over 16 amino acids. CDR1 is SGDLS and CDR2 is YYNGEE in the germline V gene. Construction of the TCRbeta library involved unique molecular identifiers. From the PCR reads, TCRdb called clonotypes with MiXCR, one entry per CDR3 protein. The sample consists of under 850,000 distinct CDR3 sequences, around 13% of them appearing once. This material consisted of PBMCs, taken before TCRalphabeta/CD19-depleted stem cell transplant. This receptor was identified in a girl aged 2-10 years with congenital amegakaryocytic thrombocytopenia, due to receive a stem cell transplant. The J gene is TRBJ2-1, the V gene TRBV9; D may be TRBD1 (5 bases). This CDR3 reads CASSPQTVGSYNEQFF. CDR3 coding DNA: TGTGCCAGCAGCCCCCAGACAGTCGGCTCCTACAATGAGCAGTTCTTC.